This TCR beta chain derives from a study of blood T cell repertoires in COVID-19. In the study overall: Specimens from acute and convalescent COVID-19 originated in the United States, Italy and Spain.

CDR1 and CDR2 (germline): GTSNPN, SVGIG (reference sequence). V gave up 0 bases and J gave up 1 base, with 19 bases separating them. This CDR3 has 18 residues. Per the authors' pipeline: Reference gene primer amplification gave estimated nucleated cell counts. Clones were sequenced by immunoSEQ multiplex PCR, and TCRdb holds only the in-frame ones, with some missing. The V and J calls and the clone size are those of that table, but D and trimming were determined from the DNA. The sample consists of 9,500 to 15,000 clones, around nine tenths of them appearing once. The sequenced sample consisted of peripheral blood. The source of this sequence is a man aged 65 to 85 with active COVID-19. The V call is TRBV30, the J call TRBJ1-5; D is perhaps TRBD1 (6 bases). DNA for the CDR3: TGTGCCTGGAGTGTAAACAGGGCGATAGCCGGGAGCAATCAGCCCCAGCATTTT. It translates to CAWSVNRAIAGSNQPQHF.